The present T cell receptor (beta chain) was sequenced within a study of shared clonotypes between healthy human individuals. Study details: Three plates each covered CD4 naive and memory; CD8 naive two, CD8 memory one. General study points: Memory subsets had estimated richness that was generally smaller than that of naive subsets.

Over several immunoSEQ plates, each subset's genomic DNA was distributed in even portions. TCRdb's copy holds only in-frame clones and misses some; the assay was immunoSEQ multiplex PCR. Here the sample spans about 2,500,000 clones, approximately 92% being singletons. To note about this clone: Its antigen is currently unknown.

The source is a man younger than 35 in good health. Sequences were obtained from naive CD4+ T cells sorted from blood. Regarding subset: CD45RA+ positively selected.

The CDR3 nucleotides read TGTGCCAGCAGTTTTCGACAGTATGGCTACACCTTC. It encodes CASSFRQYGYTF. The chain joins TRBV28 to TRBJ1-2; possibly TRBD1 for D (5 bases). The CDR3 extends over 12 amino acids. Trimming cost V 3 bases and J 5 bases, with 7 bases left between them. CDR1 and CDR2 from the germline V gene are MDHEN and SYDVKM.